The 19 T cell receptor beta chains listed next were all sequenced from one sample in a study of blood T cell repertoires in COVID-19. Repertoires were generated with immunoSEQ multiplex PCR, while TCRdb's copy carries only in-frame clones and drops some. The sample records 110,000 to 150,000 clones, roughly 90% being singletons. Sequences were obtained from peripheral blood. These receptors all stem from a man aged 55 to 70 with active or convalescent COVID-19.

The V and J genes are TRBV24-1 and TRBJ1-5; a possible D gene is TRBD1 (6 bases). The CDR3 length is 13 residues. V shed 5 bases and J shed 4 bases, with 8 bases lying between them. CDR1 and CDR2 (germline): KGHDR, SFDVKD. CDR3: CATSGGRNQPQHF. For the CDR3, the DNA is TGTGCCACCAGTGGGGGGCGAAATCAGCCCCAGCATTTT.

This clone was detected once. The chain employs TRBV30 and TRBJ1-3, with D hard to call. The germline V gene encodes CDR1 GTSNPN and CDR2 SVGIG (reference sequence). CDR3 size: 16 residues. Trimming took 0 bases from V and 0 from J, leaving 12 bases between them. The CDR3 region has the DNA TGTGCCTGGAGTGTATACGGTCTGTACTCTGGAAACACCATATATTTT. Encoded protein: CAWSVYGLYSGNTIYF.

The gene calls are TRBV7-3 and TRBJ2-3, with TRBD2 matching 12 bases. CDR3 length: 15 residues. With V trimmed by 4 bases and J by 5 bases, 4 bases remained unmatched. From germline, CDR1 is SGHTA and CDR2 FQGTGA. The CDR3 protein is CASSSSGRARDTQYF. As DNA, the CDR3 is TGTGCCAGCAGCTCTAGCGGGAGGGCCCGAGATACGCAGTATTTT.

This clone was seen only a few times. V gene TRBV18 combines with J gene TRBJ1-2, with TRBD1 matching over 9 bases. CDR3 length: 16 amino acids. Germline V gene lookup returns CDR1 KGHSH and CDR2 LQKENI. The V and J ends lost 0 bases and 4 bases, in that order; junction bases with no gene match: 6. The CDR3 region has the DNA TGTGCCAGCTCACCACCCATGGACAGGGGAGCCTATGGCTACACCTTC. Residues: CASSPPMDRGAYGYTF.

This clone was observed a single time. The chain is built from TRBV5-1 and TRBJ1-4; D may be TRBD1 (5 bases). The V gene's germline CDR1 is SGHRS and CDR2 YFSETQ. V was pared by 0 bases and J by 2 bases, with 5 bases between. The CDR3 runs to 14 residues. The CDR3 region is CASSLEGTNEKLFF. In nucleotides, the CDR3 is TGCGCCAGCAGCTTGGAGGGGACTAATGAAAAACTGTTTTTT.

The count of this clone is one. V usage is TRBV4-3 and J usage is TRBJ1-6; 8 bases match TRBD1. The CDR3 loop spans 15 amino acids. Trimming cost V 1 base and J 8 bases; bases outside gene matches: 4. Germline V gene data show CDR1 as LGHNA and CDR2 as YSLEER. CDR3 amino acids: CASSQAETGDSPLHF. The CDR3 nucleotides read TGCGCCAGCAGCCAAGCGGAGACAGGGGATTCACCCCTCCACTTT.

The chain uses TRBV5-1 and TRBJ1-2; weak D call: TRBD1 (6 bases). V dropped 6 bases and J dropped 8 bases, with 17 bases sitting between them. CDR3 length: 13 residues. Germline CDR1 SGHRS, CDR2 YFSETQ. The CDR3 DNA reads as TGCGCCAGCACCTTAGGGGGGGCTGAAGGCTACACCTTC. Its protein is CASTLGGAEGYTF.

The rearrangement joins TRBV27 to TRBJ1-6; the match to TRBD1 covers 9 bases. The germline V gene has CDR1 MNHEY and CDR2 SMNVEV (reference sequence). Losses at the gene ends were 6 bases for V and 15 bases for J; bases not matched to a gene: 12. There are 14 residues in the CDR3. As DNA, the CDR3 is TGTGCCAGCAGGCAATCCGGGACAGGGTTTCTCCTCCACTTT. Translated, it gives CASRQSGTGFLLHF.

This clone was picked up a small number of times. The V and J genes are TRBV24-1 and TRBJ2-3; D is possibly TRBD1 (5 bases). Germline V CDR1 and CDR2: KGHDR, SFDVKD. The CDR3 covers 16 residues. Trimming shortened V by 1 base and J by 4 bases, and 14 bases separated the two germline ends. The CDR3 spells CATSDLYGATSDTQYF. The CDR3 DNA sequence: TGTGCCACCAGTGATTTATATGGGGCCACCTCAGATACGCAGTATTTT.

In its sample, this clone was seen once. J is TRBJ1-2 and V is TRBV28; D is undetermined. This CDR3 has 15 residues. Trimming stripped 5 bases from V and 8 bases from J, with 21 bases between. Germline loops: CDR1 MDHEN, CDR2 SYDVKM. The CDR3 region has the DNA TGTGCCAGCAGTCCCCTTGAGGAGGGCTTCGTGGGCTACACCTTC. This gives the protein CASSPLEEGFVGYTF.

The chain employs TRBV14 and TRBJ2-1, with TRBD2 identical over 13 bases. The germline gives CDR1 SGHDN, CDR2 FVKESK. V gave up 9 bases and J gave up 7 bases; unmatched junction bases: 6. The CDR3 consists of 14 residues. The CDR3 loop reads CASTTSGRRNEQFF. The CDR3 coding sequence is TGTGCCAGTACGACTAGCGGGAGGAGGAATGAGCAGTTCTTC.

V usage is TRBV5-1 and J usage is TRBJ1-3, with TRBD1 matching over 10 bases. This CDR3 is 15 amino acids long. Germline-derived CDR1 and CDR2 are SGHRS and YFSETQ. Trimming at V came to 4 bases and at J to 2 bases, leaving 3 bases not matched to a gene. The CDR3 here is CASSGTGVPGNTIYF. The CDR3 DNA sequence: TGCGCCAGCAGCGGGACAGGGGTCCCTGGAAACACCATATATTTT.

The chain joins TRBV19 to TRBJ1-1; D may be TRBD1 (6 bases). With 3 bases removed from V and 5 bases from J, the gap between germline ends came to 10 bases. The CDR3 loop spans 13 amino acids. Germline assignment: CDR1 LNHDA and CDR2 SQIVND (reference sequence). CDR3 bases: TGTGCCAGTAGTATGGGGGCTGGGACTGAAGCTTTCTTT. Protein sequence: CASSMGAGTEAFF.

As DNA, the CDR3 is TGTGCCAGCTCACCACTAGGGGTCAATCAGCCCCAGCATTTT. Translated: CASSPLGVNQPQHF. This chain joins TRBV18 and TRBJ1-5; a possible D gene is TRBD1 (5 bases). CDR3 length equals 14 residues. V dropped 1 base and J dropped 3 bases, with 7 bases sitting between them. Germline V gene data show CDR1 as KGHSH and CDR2 as LQKENI.

This clone turned up a few times. The J gene is TRBJ1-3, the V gene TRBV25-1, with TRBD1 matching over 7 bases. J lost 6 bases, V lost 4 bases, and 9 bases had no gene match. CDR3 length: 15 residues. Germline lookup yields CDR1 MGHDK and CDR2 SYGVNS. The DNA for the CDR3 is TGTGCCAGCAGTGCACAGGGGAGTAGAGTAAACACCATATATTTT. This codes for CASSAQGSRVNTIYF.

The rearrangement uses TRBV6-5 and TRBJ1-2; D unresolved. Germline CDR1 is MNHEY and CDR2 is SVGAGI. Deletions cut 5 bases from V and 1 base from J, with 11 bases between. This CDR3 has 14 amino acids. This CDR3 reads CASSPQDFNYGYTF. For the CDR3, the DNA is TGTGCCAGCAGTCCCCAGGATTTTAACTATGGCTACACCTTC.

The chain is built from TRBV5-8 and TRBJ2-7; 11 nucleotides align to TRBD2. The ends lost 2 bases at V and 0 bases at J; junction bases unmatched: 7. Germline V gene lookup returns CDR1 SGHTS and CDR2 YDEGEE. The CDR3 spans 17 residues. CDR3 protein: CASSFEGLAAFSYEQYF. The CDR3 nucleotides read TGTGCCAGCAGCTTCGAGGGACTAGCGGCTTTCTCCTACGAGCAGTACTTC.

There are a few counts of this clone. The chain combines TRBV19 with TRBJ2-7, with 9 bases that match TRBD2. V lost 6 bases to trimming and J lost 2 bases; unmatched junction nucleotides: 8. Germline lookup yields CDR1 LNHDA and CDR2 SQIVND (reference sequence). CDR3 length equals 15 residues. CDR3 bases: TGTGCCAGTAGCGGCCTCGGGACTAGCCCCTACGAGCAGTACTTC. As protein: CASSGLGTSPYEQYF.

The rearrangement uses TRBV15 and TRBJ1-5; D is unresolved. CDR1 is LNHNV and CDR2 is YYDKDF in the germline V gene (reference sequence). The V gene lost 1 base and the J gene lost 0 bases, with 10 bases spanning the gap. The CDR3 length is 16 residues. The CDR3 spells CATSRAVGYSNQPQHF. Written as DNA, the CDR3 is TGTGCCACCAGCAGAGCAGTGGGCTATAGCAATCAGCCCCAGCATTTT.